What follows are 28 T cell receptor beta chains derived from one specimen sequenced in a study of cytomegalovirus exposure and HLA in healthy donors. The PCR used 60 Vbeta and 13 Jbeta primers. The data were produced by immunoSEQ multiplex PCR, yet TCRdb's version contains in-frame clones alone and is incomplete. The data contain approximately 97,000 clones, roughly 76% of them seen just once; the ten biggest clones take up about 3.5%. The sample taken for sequencing was PBMCs. The receptors were gathered from a man aged 35 to 55 in good health and CMV-seronegative.

This chain joins TRBV7-6 and TRBJ2-6; 9 nucleotides align to TRBD1. Germline CDR1 is SGHVS and CDR2 is FNYEAQ. The CDR3 is 18 amino acids. The trim removed 4 bases at V and 0 bases at J, leaving 7 bases unmatched. CDR3 residues: CASSWTGQGLSGANVLTF. The CDR3, as DNA: TGTGCCAGCAGCTGGACGGGACAGGGACTCTCTGGGGCCAACGTCCTGACTTTC.

The chain combines TRBV18 with TRBJ2-7; D unresolved. Germline CDR1 is KGHSH and CDR2 is LQKENI. The CDR3 contains 13 residues. Trimming took off 3 bases at V and 1 base at J, with 7 bases between the two ends. DNA for the CDR3: TGTGCCAGCTCACCGTCAGGTTCCTACGAGCAGTACTTC. Translating gives CASSPSGSYEQYF.

V gene TRBV7-8 combines with J gene TRBJ2-2; D possibly corresponds to TRBD1 (6 bases). The germline V gene encodes CDR1 SGHVS and CDR2 FQNEAQ. CDR3 size: 14 residues. V dropped 5 bases and J dropped 7 bases, with 14 bases sitting between them. CDR3 DNA: TGTGCCAGCAGCCCAGGGGTATCTGGCGGGGAGCTGTTTTTT. Amino acid sequence: CASSPGVSGGELFF.

This clone turned up a few times. This chain connects TRBV19 to TRBJ1-3; D remains ambiguous. This CDR3 has 17 amino acids. Trimming shortened V by 10 bases and J by 1 base, and 23 bases separated the two germline ends. In germline, CDR1 is LNHDA, CDR2 SQIVND (reference sequence). Here the CDR3 reads CAIPDPGWRGSGNTIYF. In DNA, the CDR3 is TGTGCCATTCCGGATCCAGGTTGGAGAGGGTCTGGAAACACCATATATTTT. Supplemented by reference TRBV19 and TRBJ1-3, the full variable domain reads DGGITQSPKYLFRKEGQNVTLSCEQNLNHDAMYWYRQDPGQGLRLIYYSQIVNDFQKGDIAEGYSVSREKKESFPLTVTSAQKNPTAFYLCAIPDPGWRGSGNTIYFGEGSWLTVV.

V usage is TRBV5-1 and J usage is TRBJ2-5, with D possibly TRBD1 on 6 matching bases. Germline loops: CDR1 SGHRS, CDR2 YFSETQ. This CDR3 has 13 amino acids. The V end lost 4 bases, the J end lost 5 bases, and 12 bases lay between the germline ends. CDR3 region: CASSIDRKETQYF. CDR3 DNA: TGCGCCAGCAGCATAGACAGGAAGGAGACCCAGTACTTC.

The rearrangement links TRBV15 to TRBJ2-1; no reliable D call. Germline CDR1 reads LNHNV; CDR2 reads YYDKDF (reference sequence). Between the trimmed V and J ends, which lost 1 base and 10 bases, there was a span of 8 bases. The length of the CDR3 is 12 residues. In DNA form, the CDR3 reads TGTGCCACCAGCAGAGTTTTAGAGGAGCAGTTCTTC. The encoded protein is CATSRVLEEQFF.

The chain carries TRBV4-2 and TRBJ1-4; a weak D match, TRBD1 (6 bases). CDR3 length: 14 residues. Germline assignment: CDR1 LGHNA and CDR2 YNFKEQ. Trimming stripped 5 bases from V and 4 bases from J, with 11 bases between. The CDR3 region is CASSDVGGNEKLFF. In DNA form, the CDR3 reads TGTGCCAGCAGCGATGTAGGGGGTAATGAAAAACTGTTTTTT.

The chain is built from TRBV6-5 and TRBJ1-5; the D gene is possibly TRBD1 (6 bases). The CDR3 is 15 residues long. Germline V CDR1 and CDR2: MNHEY, SVGAGI. V was trimmed by 2 bases and J by 2 bases, leaving 10 bases between them. CDR3: CASSYAGGRNQPQHF. In DNA, the CDR3 is TGTGCCAGCAGTTACGCGGGGGGCCGCAATCAGCCCCAGCATTTT.

This clone occurred once. J is TRBJ2-7 and V is TRBV18; 10 nucleotides match TRBD2. Germline trimming cut 2 bases from V and 9 bases from J; bases unmatched to any gene: 13. This CDR3 comprises 16 residues. The germline gives CDR1 KGHSH, CDR2 LQKENI. The CDR3 bases are TGTGCCAGCTCACCAGGGCTAGCGGGGGCCCTAGGTGGGCAGTACTTC. It translates to CASSPGLAGALGGQYF.

Only a few counts were recorded for this clone. The chain links TRBV6-5 to TRBJ2-2; 8 nucleotides match TRBD1. J lost 6 bases, V lost 8 bases, and 5 bases had no gene match. This CDR3 has 13 residues. The germline V gene encodes CDR1 MNHEY and CDR2 SVGAGI. CDR3 nucleotides: TGTGCCAGCGGAGGACAGGGCCCCGGGGAGCTGTTTTTT. It translates to CASGGQGPGELFF.

Only one count was recorded for this clone. The V gene is TRBV15, the J gene TRBJ2-7, with D possibly TRBD2 on 6 matching bases. The CDR3 runs to 15 residues. Germline assignment: CDR1 LNHNV and CDR2 YYDKDF (reference sequence). The V end lost 6 bases, the J end lost 3 bases, and 18 bases lay between the germline ends. Here the CDR3 DNA reads TGTGCCACCAGTCGGACCGTTAAGGACTACTACGAGCAGTACTTC. Residues: CATSRTVKDYYEQYF.

V gene TRBV5-1 combines with J gene TRBJ1-6, with D unclear. Germline assignment: CDR1 SGHRS and CDR2 YFSETQ. Trimming pared 2 bases from V and 7 bases from J, leaving 13 bases between. This CDR3 contains 15 residues. CDR3 bases: TGCGCCAGCAGCTTCGGGGAGGGTTGGAATTCACCCCTCCACTTT. Residues: CASSFGEGWNSPLHF.

On this clone: With a much larger clone just one base away, this may be a read error. Other DNA sequences in this specimen translate into the identical CDR3. The chain carries TRBV6-1 and TRBJ2-3; 9 bases align to TRBD1. The trim removed 1 base at V and 4 bases at J, leaving 0 bases unmatched. CDR1 and CDR2 (germline): MNHNS, SASEGT. This CDR3 has 14 amino acids. The CDR3 region is CASSEGQGADTQYF. The CDR3 bases are TGTGCCAGCAGTGAAGGACAGGGGGCAGATACGCAGTATTTT.

The genes are TRBV6-5 and TRBJ1-1; 11 bases fit TRBD1. Germline trimming cut 5 bases from V and 5 bases from J; bases unmatched to any gene: 7. This CDR3 contains 15 residues. In germline, CDR1 is MNHEY, CDR2 SVGAGI. The CDR3 loop reads CASSHRTGGATEAFF. Written as DNA, the CDR3 is TGTGCCAGCAGTCACAGGACAGGGGGCGCGACTGAAGCTTTCTTT.

This chain connects TRBV5-6 to TRBJ2-2; no clear D gene. V lost 4 bases and J lost 0, with 13 bases in between. CDR1 and CDR2 from the germline V gene are SGHDT and YYEEEE. The CDR3 has 16 residues. This chain's CDR3 is CASSKESYANTGELFF. DNA of the CDR3: TGTGCCAGCAGCAAGGAGAGTTATGCGAACACCGGGGAGCTGTTTTTT.

This chain uses TRBV29-1 with TRBJ2-7; TRBD1 aligns across 8 bases. The germline gives CDR1 SQVTM, CDR2 ANQGSEA. CDR3 length equals 11 residues. J was trimmed by 12 bases and V by 6 bases; bases with no gene match: 10. The CDR3 DNA reads TGCAGCGTCAGAGGACAGGGAGAGTGGTACTTC. This codes for CSVRGQGEWYF.

J is TRBJ1-5 and V is TRBV7-8, with TRBD1 matching over 7 bases. Germline V gene sequence: CDR1 SGHVS, CDR2 FQNEAQ. V dropped 5 bases and J dropped 4; count of bases not matched to a gene: 5. The CDR3 extends over 14 amino acids. This CDR3 is CASSLDRVNQPQHF. The CDR3 DNA reads TGTGCCAGCAGCCTCGACAGGGTTAATCAGCCCCAGCATTTT.

The chain is built from TRBV13 and TRBJ2-7; D is uncertain. V dropped 3 bases and J dropped 0 bases, with 6 bases sitting between them. In germline, CDR1 is PRHDT, CDR2 FYEKMQ (reference sequence). This CDR3 region has 13 residues. DNA of the CDR3: TGTGCCAGCAGCTTCCCGAGCTCCTACGAGCAGTACTTC. Encoded protein: CASSFPSSYEQYF.

This chain links TRBV4-3 with TRBJ2-1; 7 bases align to TRBD1. V dropped 4 bases and J dropped 8; count of bases not matched to a gene: 11. The CDR3 spans 15 residues. CDR1 is LGHNA, CDR2 YSLEER, per germline. The CDR3 bases are TGCGCCAGCAGCCTGGGACAGACCTATTCGGATGAGCAGTTCTTC. It encodes CASSLGQTYSDEQFF.

This rearrangement joins TRBV5-6 to TRBJ1-4, with D possibly matching TRBD1 (5 bases). The germline V gene has CDR1 SGHDT and CDR2 YYEEEE. Trimming removed 0 bases from V and 8 bases from J, with 11 bases in between. CDR3 length: 14 amino acids. The CDR3: CASSLEGHREKLFF. CDR3 DNA sequence: TGTGCCAGCAGCTTGGAGGGGCACAGGGAAAAACTGTTTTTT.

The rearrangement uses TRBV6-1 and TRBJ2-1; 7 positions match TRBD1. This CDR3 has 14 amino acids. Trimming removed 8 bases from V and 4 bases from J; junction bases left unmatched: 8. The germline V gene has CDR1 MNHNS and CDR2 SASEGT. The CDR3 DNA reads TGTGCCAGCCTGATCGGGACAGAGTACAATGAGCAGTTCTTC. It yields the protein CASLIGTEYNEQFF.

This chain uses TRBV30 with TRBJ1-3, with 7 bases aligning to TRBD1. The V gene's germline CDR1 is GTSNPN and CDR2 SVGIG (reference sequence). The CDR3 runs 13 residues. Trimming took 8 bases from V and 3 from J; bases not matched to a gene: 7. This CDR3 reads CAGHGTVGNTIYF. The DNA for the CDR3 is TGTGCCGGCCACGGGACAGTTGGAAACACCATATATTTT.

This sequence joins TRBV7-8 and TRBJ2-3; D is uncertain. V gave up 5 bases and J gave up 4 bases, with 19 bases separating them. From germline, CDR1 is SGHVS and CDR2 FQNEAQ. The CDR3 has 16 residues. CDR3 loop: CASSHDGVSLSDTQYF. The CDR3 bases are TGTGCCAGCAGCCACGATGGAGTGTCCTTATCAGATACGCAGTATTTT. The full variable domain, rest sourced from reference TRBV7-8 and TRBJ2-3, is GAGVSQSPRYKVAKRGQDVALRCDPISGHVSLFWYQQALGQGPEFLTYFQNEAQLDKSGLPSDRFFAERPEGSVSTLKIQRTQQEDSAVYLCASSHDGVSLSDTQYFGPGTRLTVL.

The J gene is TRBJ2-5, the V gene TRBV4-2; TRBD1 might be the D (5 bases). The CDR3 covers 16 residues. V shed 3 bases and J shed 0 bases, with 14 bases lying between them. Germline CDR1 reads LGHNA; CDR2 reads YNFKEQ. The CDR3 sequence is CASSHDQGRYQETQYF. CDR3 nucleotides: TGTGCCAGCAGCCATGATCAGGGCCGGTACCAAGAGACCCAGTACTTC.

V gene TRBV6-5 combines with J gene TRBJ2-5, with 13 bases that match TRBD2. Germline V gene sequence: CDR1 MNHEY, CDR2 SVGAGI. V was clipped by 6 bases and J by 1 base; unmatched bases: 2. This CDR3 has 15 residues. The CDR3 DNA reads as TGTGCCAGCAGAGGGACTAGCGGGGTCCAAGAGACCCAGTACTTC. Residues: CASRGTSGVQETQYF.

The genes are TRBV5-1 and TRBJ2-7; 7 bases fit TRBD1. Trimming cost V 4 bases and J 1 base; bases outside gene matches: 8. CDR1 and CDR2 (germline): SGHRS, YFSETQ. The CDR3 extends over 15 amino acids. CDR3 in amino acids: CASSQGTASSYEQYF. The DNA of the CDR3 is TGCGCCAGCAGCCAAGGGACAGCCAGTTCCTACGAGCAGTACTTC.

In this sample, this clone turned up once. The chain carries TRBV7-8 and TRBJ2-5, with D perhaps matching TRBD2 (5 bases). The V gene lost 3 bases and the J gene lost 0 bases, with 8 bases spanning the gap. The CDR3 runs 14 residues. Germline values: CDR1 SGHVS, CDR2 FQNEAQ. CDR3 in amino acids: CASSFGEYQETQYF. The CDR3 DNA is TGTGCCAGCAGCTTCGGGGAATACCAAGAGACCCAGTACTTC.

This clone was observed a handful of times. This chain connects TRBV27 to TRBJ1-5; maybe TRBD1 (6 bases). The ends were cut back, 5 bases at V and 11 bases at J, with 16 bases in the middle. This CDR3 comprises 13 residues. Germline assignment: CDR1 MNHEY and CDR2 SMNVEV (reference sequence). The CDR3 protein is CASSRTQGLAQHF. CDR3 sequence (DNA): TGTGCCAGCAGTCGTACGCAGGGGCTGGCCCAGCATTTT.